This TCR beta chain appears in the sequencing data of a study of blood T cell repertoires in COVID-19. Across the study: Acute and convalescent COVID-19 samples came from the United States, Italy and Spain. From T cells, B-cell-depleted T cells, or PBMCs came the material, which was cDNA or gDNA.

In the authors' methods: From reference gene primer amplification, estimates of nucleated cell counts were derived. Profiling relied on immunoSEQ multiplex PCR, and the TCRdb table lists in-frame clones only, not all of them. V and J calls and clone size follow that table, whereas D and trimming were derived from the DNA. The profile covers about 75,000 clones, with over 80% appearing a single time and 5% to 7.5% taken by the ten largest. The specimen was peripheral blood. The origin of this receptor is a woman between 45 and 65 years old with acute or convalescent COVID-19.

CDR3 sequence reads: CAWSRDQRLAGAGELFF. CDR3 in DNA: TGTGCCTGGAGCCGGGACCAAAGACTAGCGGGAGCCGGGGAGCTGTTTTTT. The rearrangement uses TRBV30 and TRBJ2-2; 12 positions match TRBD2. Germline V gives CDR1 GTSNPN, CDR2 SVGIG (reference sequence). There are 17 residues in the CDR3. J gave up 6 bases and V 3 bases, and 11 bases lay outside the gene matches.